Listed below are T cell receptor beta chains from one sample, sequenced in a study of control samples from healthy donors and cancer patients. Assay: immunoSEQ multiplex PCR; the TCRdb copy retains only in-frame clones and omits some. The sample shows 90,000 to 150,000 clones, around 88% of them seen only once. The sequencing sample was made of blood. All receptors derive from a man aged 35 to 55 in good health. Both conserved end residues are part of each CDR3. A D gene is named only where the DNA matches it firmly. Clone size, where shown, is once, few, many, or a class for clones that have expanded.

D gene: NA; V gene: TRBV5-1; J gene: TRBJ2-7; clone size: NA; CDR3 protein: CASRPEGTSEQYF; CDR3 DNA: TGCGCCAGCAGGCCGGAGGGAACTTCCGAGCAGTACTTC
D gene: TRBD1; V gene: TRBV15; J gene: TRBJ1-5; clone size: NA; CDR3 protein: CATSGTGGKINQPQHF; CDR3 DNA: TGTGCCACCAGCGGCACAGGGGGAAAAATCAATCAGCCCCAGCATTTT
D gene: NA; V gene: TRBV27; J gene: TRBJ1-5; clone size: NA; CDR3 protein: CASSLVGNNQPQHF; CDR3 DNA: TGTGCCAGCAGTTTAGTGGGGAATAATCAGCCCCAGCATTTT
D gene: NA; V gene: TRBV6-1; J gene: TRBJ1-2; clone size: NA; CDR3 protein: CASSERGGQHYGYTF; CDR3 DNA: TGTGCCAGCAGTGAAAGGGGGGGGCAGCACTATGGCTACACCTTC
D gene: NA; V gene: TRBV12-3/TRBV12-4; J gene: TRBJ1-1; clone size: NA; CDR3 protein: CASSLVAGLQAFF; CDR3 DNA: TGTGCCAGCAGTTTAGTTGCAGGGTTACAAGCTTTCTTT
D gene: TRBD1; V gene: TRBV9; J gene: TRBJ2-7; clone size: NA; CDR3 protein: CASSVGGGSVLEQYF; CDR3 DNA: TGTGCCAGCAGCGTAGGAGGGGGCTCTGTACTGGAGCAGTACTTC
D gene: TRBD1; V gene: TRBV4-1; J gene: TRBJ1-6; clone size: NA; CDR3 protein: CASRSLTGTENSPLHF; CDR3 DNA: TGCGCCAGCAGAAGTTTGACCGGGACAGAAAATTCACCCCTCCACTTT
D gene: NA; V gene: TRBV12-1; J gene: TRBJ1-1; clone size: NA; CDR3 protein: CASSSDTGTGGHRNEAFF; CDR3 DNA: TGTGCCAGCAGCTCGGACACCGGGACAGGGGGACATAGAAATGAAGCTTTCTTT
D gene: NA; V gene: TRBV12-3/TRBV12-4; J gene: TRBJ1-1; clone size: once; CDR3 protein: CASSLGVAHEAFF; CDR3 DNA: TGTGCCAGCAGTTTGGGAGTAGCCCATGAAGCTTTCTTT
D gene: TRBD1; V gene: TRBV27; J gene: TRBJ1-2; clone size: NA; CDR3 protein: CASRSQDRGIDGYTF; CDR3 DNA: TGTGCCAGCAGATCTCAGGACAGGGGGATCGACGGCTACACCTTC
D gene: NA; V gene: TRBV9; J gene: TRBJ1-1; clone size: NA; CDR3 protein: CASSPMNTEAFF; CDR3 DNA: TGTGCCAGCAGCCCCATGAACACTGAAGCTTTCTTT
D gene: TRBD1; V gene: TRBV3-1/TRBV3-2; J gene: TRBJ1-5; clone size: few; CDR3 protein: CASSRTGLGNNQPQHF; CDR3 DNA: TGTGCCAGCAGTCGGACAGGTTTGGGTAACAATCAGCCCCAGCATTTT
D gene: NA; V gene: TRBV5-8; J gene: TRBJ2-3; clone size: NA; CDR3 protein: CASSLAGVNTDTQYF; CDR3 DNA: TGTGCCAGCAGCTTGGCAGGGGTGAACACAGATACGCAGTATTTT
D gene: NA; V gene: TRBV6-5; J gene: TRBJ1-6; clone size: NA; CDR3 protein: CASSWENNSPLHF; CDR3 DNA: TGTGCCAGCAGCTGGGAAAATAATTCACCCCTCCACTTT
D gene: NA; V gene: TRBV2; J gene: TRBJ1-2; clone size: NA; CDR3 protein: CASSTFGANYGYTF; CDR3 DNA: TGTGCCAGCAGTACGTTCGGCGCTAACTATGGCTACACCTTC
D gene: NA; V gene: TRBV12-3/TRBV12-4; J gene: TRBJ2-7; clone size: NA; CDR3 protein: CASSWGVSYEQYF; CDR3 DNA: TGTGCCAGCAGTTGGGGAGTATCCTACGAGCAGTACTTC
D gene: TRBD1; V gene: TRBV4-1; J gene: TRBJ2-7; clone size: NA; CDR3 protein: CASSRGQNSYEQYF; CDR3 DNA: TGCGCCAGCAGCCGGGGACAGAACTCCTACGAGCAGTACTTC
D gene: NA; V gene: TRBV18; J gene: TRBJ1-6; clone size: NA; CDR3 protein: CASSPLRGSGNSPLHF; CDR3 DNA: TGTGCCAGCTCACCCCTCAGGGGTAGTGGAAATTCACCCCTCCACTTT
D gene: NA; V gene: TRBV7-9; J gene: TRBJ2-5; clone size: once; CDR3 protein: CASTSEPQETQYF; CDR3 DNA: TGTGCCAGCACGTCTGAACCCCAAGAGACCCAGTACTTC
D gene: TRBD1; V gene: TRBV7-9; J gene: TRBJ1-2; clone size: NA; CDR3 protein: CASSQDRESYGYTF; CDR3 DNA: TGTGCCAGCAGCCAGGACAGGGAATCCTATGGCTACACCTTC
D gene: TRBD2; V gene: TRBV5-6; J gene: TRBJ2-5; clone size: NA; CDR3 protein: CASSSERGLRETQYF; CDR3 DNA: TGTGCCAGCAGCTCGGAGCGGGGGCTGAGAGAGACCCAGTACTTC
D gene: NA; V gene: TRBV5-1; J gene: TRBJ2-7; clone size: NA; CDR3 protein: CASSLDGPYEQYF; CDR3 DNA: TGCGCCAGCAGCTTGGACGGTCCCTACGAGCAGTACTTC
D gene: NA; V gene: TRBV18; J gene: TRBJ2-1; clone size: NA; CDR3 protein: CASSRENEQFF; CDR3 DNA: TGTGCCAGCTCACGAGAGAATGAGCAGTTCTTC
D gene: NA; V gene: TRBV18; J gene: TRBJ1-1; clone size: NA; CDR3 protein: CASSPLPQPGETEAFF; CDR3 DNA: TGTGCCAGCTCACCACTTCCACAACCGGGAGAGACTGAAGCTTTCTTT
D gene: TRBD1; V gene: TRBV5-1; J gene: TRBJ1-4; clone size: NA; CDR3 protein: CASSSGGGNEKLFF; CDR3 DNA: TGCGCCAGCAGCTCAGGGGGCGGGAATGAAAAACTGTTTTTT